The 15 T cell receptor beta chains presented below share a single source sample, sequenced in a study of blood T cell repertoires in COVID-19. The assay was immunoSEQ multiplex PCR, and TCRdb's table has in-frame clones only and misses some. The repertoire consists of over 75,000 clones, with around 88% occurring once and the leading ten covering roughly 2%. Sequencing was done on a sample of peripheral blood. These receptors all stem from a man aged 50-59 years with COVID-19, enrolled during active disease.

This rearrangement joins TRBV27 to TRBJ1-1; possibly TRBD1 for D (5 bases). Trimming removed 6 bases at V and 6 bases at J, with 14 bases between. There are 13 residues in the CDR3. Per the germline V gene, CDR1 is MNHEY and CDR2 is SMNVEV (reference sequence). CDR3 sequence reads: CASRRQRGSEAFF. The CDR3 DNA follows: TGTGCCAGCAGAAGACAGAGAGGTTCTGAAGCTTTCTTT.

This chain links TRBV10-3 with TRBJ2-3; 10 nucleotides line up with TRBD2. Per the germline V gene, CDR1 is ENHRY and CDR2 is SYGVKD. Trimming removed 3 bases from V and 0 bases from J; junction bases left unmatched: 9. The CDR3 is made up of 18 amino acids. DNA of the CDR3: TGTGCCATCAGTGACCCTCGAGGACTAGCGGATAGCACAGATACGCAGTATTTT. This translates into CAISDPRGLADSTDTQYF.

The chain combines TRBV3-1 (or the pseudogene TRBV3-2) with TRBJ2-1; D gene ambiguous. The germline gives CDR1 LGHDT, CDR2 YNNKEL (reference sequence). This CDR3 has 11 residues. Trimming took off 4 bases at V and 10 bases at J, with 8 bases between the two ends. Here the CDR3 reads CASSLAGEQFF. The CDR3 DNA sequence: TGTGCCAGCAGCCTAGCCGGGGAGCAGTTCTTC.

The chain couples TRBV24-1 to TRBJ1-5, with 7 bases aligning to TRBD1. The CDR3 sequence is 17 residues long. Germline-derived CDR1 and CDR2 are KGHDR and SFDVKD. V lost 5 bases to trimming and J lost 6 bases; unmatched junction nucleotides: 15. CDR3 coding DNA: TGTGCCACCAGTGCCCTCAAGGGGGCAGGGTTCGCTCAGCCCCAGCATTTT. It specifies CATSALKGAGFAQPQHF.

This clone was observed a single time. The genes are TRBV5-4 and TRBJ2-7; TRBD1 matches 9 bases. CDR3 length: 14 residues. Germline V lookup: CDR1 SGHNT, CDR2 YYREEE (reference sequence). The trim removed 3 bases at V and 2 bases at J, leaving 3 bases unmatched. The DNA for the CDR3 is TGTGCCAGCAGCTACGGGACAGGGCCCTACGAGCAGTACTTC. It yields the protein CASSYGTGPYEQYF. The full variable domain, its missing parts supplied by reference TRBV5-4 and TRBJ2-7, is ETGVTQSPTHLIKTRGQQVTLRCSSQSGHNTVSWYQQALGQGPQFIFQYYREEENGRGNFPPRFSGLQFPNYSSELNVNALELDDSALYLCASSYGTGPYEQYFGPGTRLTVT.

Comment on this clone: Other DNA sequences from this sample encode an identical CDR3 as well. The chain combines TRBV19 with TRBJ2-7, with 9 bases lining up with TRBD2. This CDR3 has 13 amino acids. Germline V gives CDR1 LNHDA, CDR2 SQIVND (reference sequence). V lost 7 bases, J lost 2 bases, and 3 bases stayed unmatched. CDR3: CASTASGAYEQYF. In nucleotides, the CDR3 is TGTGCCAGTACCGCTAGCGGGGCCTACGAGCAGTACTTC.

The chain recombines TRBV6-1 with TRBJ1-6; D is unclear. The CDR3 spans 13 residues. V was trimmed by 3 bases and J by 10 bases, leaving 10 bases between them. Per the germline V gene, CDR1 is MNHNS and CDR2 is SASEGT. The CDR3 region has the DNA TGTGCCAGCAGTGAGAGTTTCGAATCACCCCTCCACTTT. As protein: CASSESFESPLHF.

The gene calls are TRBV10-3 and TRBJ1-1; perhaps TRBD1 as D (5 bases). V lost 7 bases and J 4 bases, leaving 10 bases between the germline ends. From germline, CDR1 is ENHRY and CDR2 SYGVKD. This CDR3 spans 12 amino acids. Here the CDR3 reads CAIKGEGTEAFF. DNA of the CDR3: TGTGCCATCAAAGGGGAAGGCACTGAAGCTTTCTTT.

The chain couples TRBV3-1 (or the pseudogene TRBV3-2) to TRBJ1-1; no definite D call. Germline V gene lookup returns CDR1 LGHDT and CDR2 YNNKEL (reference sequence). V was clipped by 1 base and J by 12 bases, with 21 bases between them. The CDR3 contains 15 residues. CDR3 bases: TGTGCCAGCAGCCAAGTTCTACAATCGGGGAGTACGACTTTCTTT. Encoded protein: CASSQVLQSGSTTFF.

This sequence joins TRBV19 and TRBJ2-2; 11 nucleotides match TRBD2. This CDR3 is built from 16 residues. The V gene end was trimmed by 5 bases and the J gene end by 4 bases; junction bases not matched to a gene: 6. Germline-derived CDR1 and CDR2 are LNHDA and SQIVND (reference sequence). Written as DNA, the CDR3 is TGTGCCAGTAGTTTACTAGCGGGGGACATCACCGGGGAGCTGTTTTTT. Its protein is CASSLLAGDITGELFF.

J is TRBJ1-5 and V is TRBV28; tentative D call: TRBD1 (6 bases). V dropped 3 bases and J dropped 5 bases, with 23 bases sitting between them. The CDR3 is made up of 18 amino acids. Germline V lookup: CDR1 MDHEN, CDR2 SYDVKM. The CDR3 bases are TGTGCCAGCAGTTTGAGTCCCCATCTGGGGGCTTTCGATCAGCCCCAGCATTTT. Translated, it gives CASSLSPHLGAFDQPQHF.

This chain links TRBV4-2 with TRBJ1-1, with a tentative D call TRBD1 (5 bases). Germline CDR1 is LGHNA and CDR2 is YNFKEQ. The CDR3 is 14 amino acids. V dropped 3 bases and J dropped 1 base, with 9 bases sitting between them. The CDR3 DNA reads as TGTGCCAGCAGCCAGGGACTCTGGAACACTGAAGCTTTCTTT. Protein: CASSQGLWNTEAFF.

The chain links TRBV11-3 to TRBJ2-1, with 7 bases that match TRBD1. V trimming: 1 base; J trimming: 13 bases; junction bases outside the gene matches: 7. Germline V CDR1 and CDR2: SGHNT, YENEEA. The CDR3 sequence is 13 residues long. The CDR3 is CASSLGPQGKQFF. The CDR3 nucleotides read TGTGCCAGCAGCTTAGGGCCACAGGGGAAACAGTTCTTC.

The J gene is TRBJ1-6, the V gene TRBV5-1; TRBD1 agrees at 8 bases. The CDR3 sequence is 15 residues long. Trimming cost V 4 bases and J 7 bases; bases outside gene matches: 7. From germline, CDR1 is SGHRS and CDR2 YFSETQ. CDR3 region: CASSPTGTGNSPLHF. The CDR3 nucleotides read TGCGCCAGCAGCCCAACCGGGACAGGAAATTCACCCCTCCACTTT.

The chain combines TRBV2 with TRBJ2-4; perhaps TRBD1 as D (6 bases). The CDR3 covers 13 residues. Deletions cut 6 bases from V and 5 bases from J, with 11 bases between. The germline CDR1 and CDR2 sequences are SNHLY and FYNNEI. CDR3 loop: CASSRTEENIQYF. In DNA, the CDR3 is TGTGCCAGCAGCCGGACAGAGGAAAACATTCAGTACTTC.